The entry that follows covers one T cell receptor beta chain sequence. These data belong to a study of blood T cell repertoires in COVID-19. Germline V lookup: CDR1 LGHNA, CDR2 YNFKEQ. CDR3 size: 19 residues. V was trimmed by 4 bases and J by 0 bases, leaving 21 bases between them. Some clones are missing from TCRdb's copy, which holds only in-frame ones; the method was immunoSEQ multiplex PCR. Of around 210,000 clones in the sample, roughly 88% were seen once. The TCR comes from a man younger than 35 with active or convalescent COVID-19. The sample taken for sequencing was peripheral blood. This chain connects TRBV4-2 to TRBJ1-4; no clear D. CDR3 protein: CASSRFARAAIATNEKLFF. The CDR3 DNA reads TGTGCCAGCAGCCGATTCGCGCGAGCCGCGATAGCAACTAATGAAAAACTGTTTTTT.